This is a list of T cell receptor beta chains from one sample in a study of blood T cell repertoires in COVID-19. The assay was immunoSEQ multiplex PCR, and TCRdb's table has in-frame clones only and misses some. The sample records fewer than 300,000 clones, about 91% being singletons. Sequenced: PBMCs or T cells enriched from blood (not recorded which). These receptors were obtained from a middle-aged woman with acute COVID-19. Each CDR3 is given with its conserved first and last residue. A D gene is named only where the DNA matches it firmly. Clone size appears in some rows only: once, few, many, or a class for an expanded clone.

d_call: NA; clone_size: NA; j_call: TRBJ2-5; v_call: TRBV5-6; cdr3_aa: CASSLVGRIQETQYF; cdr3_nt: TGTGCCAGCAGCTTGGTTGGGAGAATCCAAGAGACCCAGTACTTC
d_call: NA; clone_size: NA; j_call: TRBJ2-2; v_call: TRBV7-3; cdr3_aa: CASSPPGHNTGELFF; cdr3_nt: TGTGCCAGCAGCCCGCCGGGACATAACACCGGGGAGCTGTTTTTT
d_call: TRBD1; clone_size: NA; j_call: TRBJ1-1; v_call: TRBV28; cdr3_aa: CASTLTGALNTEAFF; cdr3_nt: TGTGCCAGCACCTTGACAGGGGCGCTGAACACTGAAGCTTTCTTT
d_call: TRBD1; clone_size: NA; j_call: TRBJ1-6; v_call: TRBV10-3; cdr3_aa: CAISEGDSSYNSPLHF; cdr3_nt: TGTGCCATCAGTGAAGGGGACAGCTCCTATAATTCACCCCTCCACTTT
d_call: TRBD1; clone_size: NA; j_call: TRBJ2-1; v_call: TRBV9; cdr3_aa: CASSARTGGYNEQFF; cdr3_nt: TGTGCCAGCAGCGCCCGGACAGGGGGCTACAATGAGCAGTTCTTC
d_call: TRBD2; clone_size: once; j_call: TRBJ2-1; v_call: TRBV7-9; cdr3_aa: CASSPLLAGVEGTYNEQFF; cdr3_nt: TGTGCCAGCAGCCCCCTCCTAGCGGGAGTGGAGGGCACCTACAATGAGCAGTTCTTC
d_call: TRBD1; clone_size: NA; j_call: TRBJ1-4; v_call: TRBV5-5; cdr3_aa: CASSSRGQGVGEKLFF; cdr3_nt: TGTGCCAGCAGCTCCCGCGGACAGGGAGTGGGAGAAAAACTGTTTTTT
d_call: NA; clone_size: once; j_call: TRBJ2-2; v_call: TRBV6-5; cdr3_aa: CASSPALQVGELFF; cdr3_nt: TGTGCCAGCAGTCCGGCTTTACAGGTTGGGGAGCTGTTTTTT
d_call: NA; clone_size: NA; j_call: TRBJ1-5; v_call: TRBV2; cdr3_aa: CASSPQLGGSSQPQHF; cdr3_nt: TGTGCCAGCAGTCCCCAGCTAGGGGGAAGTTCTCAGCCCCAGCATTTT
d_call: NA; clone_size: NA; j_call: TRBJ2-5; v_call: TRBV11-2; cdr3_aa: CASQGLGRGQETQYF; cdr3_nt: TGTGCCAGCCAAGGGCTAGGGAGAGGGCAAGAGACCCAGTACTTC
d_call: NA; clone_size: once; j_call: TRBJ2-3; v_call: TRBV11-2; cdr3_aa: CASSLNLYQSTDTQYF; cdr3_nt: TGTGCCAGCAGCTTAAATTTGTATCAGAGCACAGATACGCAGTATTTT
d_call: NA; clone_size: NA; j_call: TRBJ1-6; v_call: TRBV6-1; cdr3_aa: CASSDRAADSPLHF; cdr3_nt: TGTGCCAGCAGTGACAGGGCGGCGGATTCACCCCTCCACTTT
d_call: TRBD2; clone_size: NA; j_call: TRBJ2-1; v_call: TRBV5-1; cdr3_aa: CASRTSGTYNEQFF; cdr3_nt: TGCGCCAGCAGGACTAGCGGAACCTACAATGAGCAGTTCTTC
d_call: NA; clone_size: NA; j_call: TRBJ1-5; v_call: TRBV28; cdr3_aa: CASSPGGRVNQPQHF; cdr3_nt: TGTGCCAGCAGCCCAGGCGGCAGGGTGAATCAGCCCCAGCATTTT
d_call: NA; clone_size: NA; j_call: TRBJ1-6; v_call: TRBV30; cdr3_aa: CAWSSGAGNSPLHF; cdr3_nt: TGTGCCTGGAGTTCGGGCGCGGGGAATTCACCCCTCCACTTT
d_call: TRBD1; clone_size: NA; j_call: TRBJ1-2; v_call: TRBV11-2; cdr3_aa: CASSSIQGGKANYGYTF; cdr3_nt: TGTGCCAGCAGCTCAATACAGGGGGGGAAAGCTAACTATGGCTACACCTTC
d_call: TRBD1; clone_size: NA; j_call: TRBJ1-4; v_call: TRBV30; cdr3_aa: CAWSVQGTNEKLFF; cdr3_nt: TGTGCCTGGAGTGTACAGGGGACTAATGAAAAACTGTTTTTT
d_call: NA; clone_size: NA; j_call: TRBJ1-4; v_call: TRBV5-3; cdr3_aa: CARSSVGGTTNEKLFF; cdr3_nt: TGTGCCAGAAGCTCAGTAGGAGGTACAACTAATGAAAAACTGTTTTTT
d_call: TRBD1; clone_size: NA; j_call: TRBJ2-2; v_call: TRBV6-6; cdr3_aa: CASSRTGGSIWSGELFF; cdr3_nt: TGTGCCAGCAGTCGGACAGGGGGCTCTATCTGGTCCGGGGAGCTGTTTTTT
d_call: NA; clone_size: NA; j_call: TRBJ2-6; v_call: TRBV27; cdr3_aa: CASSPNSGANVLTF; cdr3_nt: TGTGCCAGCAGTCCAAACTCTGGGGCCAACGTCCTGACTTTC
d_call: NA; clone_size: NA; j_call: TRBJ1-1; v_call: TRBV27; cdr3_aa: CASSPLDTVGTEAFF; cdr3_nt: TGTGCCAGCAGTCCCCTGGACACCGTGGGCACTGAAGCTTTCTTT
d_call: NA; clone_size: NA; j_call: TRBJ2-2; v_call: TRBV24-1; cdr3_aa: CATSESGELFF; cdr3_nt: TGTGCCACCAGTGAATCAGGGGAGCTGTTTTTT